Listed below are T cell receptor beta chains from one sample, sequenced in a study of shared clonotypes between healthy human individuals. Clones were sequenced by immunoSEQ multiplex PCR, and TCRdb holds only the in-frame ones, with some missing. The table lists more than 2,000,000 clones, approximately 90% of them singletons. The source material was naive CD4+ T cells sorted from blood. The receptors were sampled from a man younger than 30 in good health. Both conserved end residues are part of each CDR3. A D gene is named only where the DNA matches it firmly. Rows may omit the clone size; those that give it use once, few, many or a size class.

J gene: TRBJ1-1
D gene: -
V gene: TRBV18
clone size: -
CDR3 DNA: TGTGCCAGCTCACCACCGGGACTGAGTGAAGCTTTCTTT
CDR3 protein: CASSPPGLSEAFF

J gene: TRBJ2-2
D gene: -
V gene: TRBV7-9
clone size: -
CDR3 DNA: TGTGCCAGCAGCCCACCCGGAAACACCGGGGAGCTGTTTTTT
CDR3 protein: CASSPPGNTGELFF

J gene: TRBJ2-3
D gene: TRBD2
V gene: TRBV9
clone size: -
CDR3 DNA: TGTGCCAGCAGCGTGGGACTAGCGGGGATCACACCCGATACGCAGTATTTT
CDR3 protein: CASSVGLAGITPDTQYF

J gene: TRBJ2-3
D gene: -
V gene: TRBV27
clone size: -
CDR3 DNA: TGTGCCACCACGTCGCGGCGGGATTTAGGAACAGATACGCAGTATTTT
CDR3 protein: CATTSRRDLGTDTQYF

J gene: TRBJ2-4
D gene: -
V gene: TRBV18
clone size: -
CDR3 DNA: TGTGCCAGCTCACCGGCTCGTCAGAGGGCCAAAAACATTCAGTACTTC
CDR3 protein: CASSPARQRAKNIQYF

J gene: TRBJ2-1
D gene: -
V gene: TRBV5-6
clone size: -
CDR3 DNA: TGTGCCAGCAGCTTGTTCTTGGGTAACTCCTACAATGAGCAGTTCTTC
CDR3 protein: CASSLFLGNSYNEQFF

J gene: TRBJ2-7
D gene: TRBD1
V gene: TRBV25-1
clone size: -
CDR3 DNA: TGTGCCAGCAGTGAATTTCTGTCAGGGGGCACGGACGAGCAGTACTTC
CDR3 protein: CASSEFLSGGTDEQYF

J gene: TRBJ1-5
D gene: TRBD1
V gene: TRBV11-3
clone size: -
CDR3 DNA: TGTGCCAGCAGCTCCCGGACAGGGCCTACCAATCAGCCCCAGCATTTT
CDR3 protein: CASSSRTGPTNQPQHF

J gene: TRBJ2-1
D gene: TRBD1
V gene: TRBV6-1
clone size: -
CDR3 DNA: TGTGCCAGCAGAGTCTCGACAGGGGCCTACAATGAGCAGTTCTTC
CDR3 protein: CASRVSTGAYNEQFF

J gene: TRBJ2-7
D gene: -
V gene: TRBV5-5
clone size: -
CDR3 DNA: TGTGCCAGCAGCTTGGATCAATTGTGGGAGCAGTACTTC
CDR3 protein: CASSLDQLWEQYF

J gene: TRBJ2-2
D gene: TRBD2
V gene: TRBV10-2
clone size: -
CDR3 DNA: TGCGCCAGCAGGGGGCCAGCGGGACTCACCGGGGAGCTGTTTTTT
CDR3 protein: CASRGPAGLTGELFF

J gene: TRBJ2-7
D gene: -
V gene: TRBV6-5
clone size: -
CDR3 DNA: TGTGCCAGCAGTTATGGGGACGAGCAGTACTTC
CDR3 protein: CASSYGDEQYF

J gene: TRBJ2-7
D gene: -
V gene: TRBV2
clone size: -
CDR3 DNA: TGTGCCAGCAGTGAGGGATTTTTCTCCCCCTACGAGCAGTACTTC
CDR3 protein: CASSEGFFSPYEQYF

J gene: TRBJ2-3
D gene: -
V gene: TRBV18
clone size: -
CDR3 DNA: TGTGCCAGCTCACCACCCTGGACCGGCTCCACCCTCACAGATACGCAGTATTTT
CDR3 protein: CASSPPWTGSTLTDTQYF

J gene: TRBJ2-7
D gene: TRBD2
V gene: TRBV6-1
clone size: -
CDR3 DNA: TGTGCCGGGGGAGCGGGGGAGGACTACGAGCAGTACTTC
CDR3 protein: CAGGAGEDYEQYF

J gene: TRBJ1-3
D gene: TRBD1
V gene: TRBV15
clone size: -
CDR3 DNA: TGTGCCACCAGCAGAGTTACGGGACAGGTTTTCGGAAACACCATATATTTT
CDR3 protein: CATSRVTGQVFGNTIYF

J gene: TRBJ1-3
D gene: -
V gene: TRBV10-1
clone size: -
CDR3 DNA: TGCGCCAGCAGTGAATCAGGGGACGGAAACACCATATATTTT
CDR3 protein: CASSESGDGNTIYF

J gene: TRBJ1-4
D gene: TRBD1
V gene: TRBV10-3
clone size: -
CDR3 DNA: TGTGCCATCAGCAAAACCGGGACAGAGTCGAATGAAAAACTGTTTTTT
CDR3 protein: CAISKTGTESNEKLFF

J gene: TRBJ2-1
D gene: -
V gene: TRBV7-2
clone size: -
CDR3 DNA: TGTGCCAGCAGCTTAGCACTTAACCCTTACAATGAGCAGTTCTTC
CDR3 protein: CASSLALNPYNEQFF

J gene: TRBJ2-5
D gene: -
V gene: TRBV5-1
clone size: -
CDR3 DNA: TGCGCCAGCAGTCCAGGGGGGCCCCAAGAGACCCAGTACTTC
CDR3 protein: CASSPGGPQETQYF

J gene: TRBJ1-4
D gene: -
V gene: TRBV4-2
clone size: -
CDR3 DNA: TGTGCCAGCAGCCACGTCATTGGGGGGAATGAAAAACTGTTTTTT
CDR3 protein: CASSHVIGGNEKLFF

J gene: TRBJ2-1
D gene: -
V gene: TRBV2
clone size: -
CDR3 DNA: TGTGCCAGCTCGGCTTTCCATCGGTGGTCTAGCGACTCCTACAATGAGCAGTTCTTC
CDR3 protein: CASSAFHRWSSDSYNEQFF

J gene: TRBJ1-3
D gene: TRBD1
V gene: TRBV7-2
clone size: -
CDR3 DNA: TGTGCCAGCAGCTTAGCTGGTTCGGGACAGGGGGCGGGTGGAAACACCATATATTTT
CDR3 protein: CASSLAGSGQGAGGNTIYF

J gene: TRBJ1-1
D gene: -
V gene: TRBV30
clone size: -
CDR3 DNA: TGTGCCTGGAGTGTCGATACAGGGAGGCCTGAAGCTTTCTTT
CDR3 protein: CAWSVDTGRPEAFF

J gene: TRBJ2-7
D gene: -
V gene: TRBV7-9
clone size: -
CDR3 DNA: TGTGCCAGCAGCTTACTGCGCCCGGGGAGCTCCTACGAGCAGTACTTC
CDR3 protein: CASSLLRPGSSYEQYF

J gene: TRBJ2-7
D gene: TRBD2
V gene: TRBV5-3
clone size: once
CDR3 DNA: TGTGCCAGAAGCTTGGTCCCTGAGGCGGGAGGGCCGCGGGAGCAGTACTTC
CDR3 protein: CARSLVPEAGGPREQYF

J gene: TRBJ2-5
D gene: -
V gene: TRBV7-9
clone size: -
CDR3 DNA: TGTGCCAGCAGCTCCTCTGGGGGAAGATTAGAGACCCAGTACTTC
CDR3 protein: CASSSSGGRLETQYF

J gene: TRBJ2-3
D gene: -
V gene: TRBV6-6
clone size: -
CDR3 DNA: TGTGCCAGCAGTTCCTGGACGGAGAGCACAGATACGCAGTATTTT
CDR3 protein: CASSSWTESTDTQYF

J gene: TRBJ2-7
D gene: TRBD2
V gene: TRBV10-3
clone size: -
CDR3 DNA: TGTGCCATCAGTGATGGACTAGCGAGCTCCTACGAGCAGTACTTC
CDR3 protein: CAISDGLASSYEQYF

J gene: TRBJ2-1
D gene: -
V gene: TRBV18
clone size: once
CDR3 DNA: TGTGCCAGCTCTGCAGGGGGGGTTCACTCCTACAATGAGCAGTTCTTC
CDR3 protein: CASSAGGVHSYNEQFF

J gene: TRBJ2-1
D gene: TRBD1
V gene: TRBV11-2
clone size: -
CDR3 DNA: TGTGCCAGCAGCCCAGCTCCCAGGGGGCGCTTCTATCATGAGCAGTTCTTC
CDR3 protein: CASSPAPRGRFYHEQFF

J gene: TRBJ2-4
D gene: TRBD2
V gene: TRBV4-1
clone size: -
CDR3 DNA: TGCGCCAGCAGCCAAGAAGATTTCGGGACTAGCGGGGGCCTAGCCAAAAACATTCAGTACTTC
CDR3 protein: CASSQEDFGTSGGLAKNIQYF

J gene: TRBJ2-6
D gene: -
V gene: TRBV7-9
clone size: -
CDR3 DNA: TGTGCCAGCAGCGCCGGTTTCTCTGGGGCCAACGTCCTGACTTTC
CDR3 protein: CASSAGFSGANVLTF

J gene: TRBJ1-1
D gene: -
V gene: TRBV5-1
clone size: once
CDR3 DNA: TGCGCCAGCACCGCCGGGACCGCGAACACTGAAGCTTTCTTT
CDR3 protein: CASTAGTANTEAFF

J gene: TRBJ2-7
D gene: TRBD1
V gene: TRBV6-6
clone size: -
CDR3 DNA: TGTGCCAGCATCGAAGGGGGACAGGGCACCTACGAGCAGTACTTC
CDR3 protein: CASIEGGQGTYEQYF

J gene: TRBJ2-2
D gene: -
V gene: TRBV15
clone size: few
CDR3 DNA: TGTGCCACCAGCAGAGAAGTTCTGAACACCGGGGAGCTGTTTTTT
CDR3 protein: CATSREVLNTGELFF

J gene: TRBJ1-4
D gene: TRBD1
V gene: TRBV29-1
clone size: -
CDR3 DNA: TGCAGCGCTGTAGACAGGGGGCAGGGTGAAAAACTGTTTTTT
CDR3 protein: CSAVDRGQGEKLFF

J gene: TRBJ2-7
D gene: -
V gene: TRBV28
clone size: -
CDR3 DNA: TGTGCCAGCAGCTTACTCGGGACACACTCCTACGAGCAGTACTTC
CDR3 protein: CASSLLGTHSYEQYF

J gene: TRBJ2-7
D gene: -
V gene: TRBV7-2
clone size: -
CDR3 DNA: TGTGCCAGCAGCCCAACTATCAGGGTAGGCGAGCAGTACTTC
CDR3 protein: CASSPTIRVGEQYF

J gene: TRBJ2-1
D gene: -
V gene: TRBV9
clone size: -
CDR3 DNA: TGTGCCAGCAGCGTCGGGGCTAGCTCCTACAATGAGCAGTTCTTC
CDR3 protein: CASSVGASSYNEQFF

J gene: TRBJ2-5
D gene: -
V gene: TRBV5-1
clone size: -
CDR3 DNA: TGCGCCAGCAGCGTGGGGGGATCTCAAGAGACCCAGTACTTC
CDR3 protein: CASSVGGSQETQYF

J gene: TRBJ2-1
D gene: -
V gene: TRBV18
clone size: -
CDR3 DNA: TGTGCCAGCTCAAGGTCCTCGGGGGCCTACAATGAGCAGTTCTTC
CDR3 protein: CASSRSSGAYNEQFF

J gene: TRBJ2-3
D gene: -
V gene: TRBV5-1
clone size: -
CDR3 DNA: TGCGCCAGCAGCCCCGGTACAGATACGCAGTATTTT
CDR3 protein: CASSPGTDTQYF

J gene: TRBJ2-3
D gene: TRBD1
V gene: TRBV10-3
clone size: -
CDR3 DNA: TGTGCCTCCGGGCAGGGGGAAACAGATACGCAGTATTTT
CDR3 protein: CASGQGETDTQYF

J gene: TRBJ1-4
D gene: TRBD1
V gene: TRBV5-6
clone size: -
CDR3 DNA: TGTGCCAGCAGTCAAATGGACAGGGCCCCGCAAAAACTGTTTTTT
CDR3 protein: CASSQMDRAPQKLFF

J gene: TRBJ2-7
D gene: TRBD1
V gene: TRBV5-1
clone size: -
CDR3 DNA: TGCGCCAGCAGCGATGGACAGGGTTACGAGCAGTACTTC
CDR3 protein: CASSDGQGYEQYF

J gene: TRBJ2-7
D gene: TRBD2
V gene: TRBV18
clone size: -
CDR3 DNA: TGTGCCAGCTTCCCGGGACTAGATTCCTACGAGCAGTACTTC
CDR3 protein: CASFPGLDSYEQYF

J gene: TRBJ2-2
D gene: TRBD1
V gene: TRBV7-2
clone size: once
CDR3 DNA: TGTGCCAGCAGCCTTCAGGGGGACACCGGGGAGCTGTTTTTT
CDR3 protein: CASSLQGDTGELFF

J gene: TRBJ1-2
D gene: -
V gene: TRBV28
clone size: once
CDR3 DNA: TGTGCCAGCAGCCAAATGGGCTTCACCTTC
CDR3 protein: CASSQMGFTF

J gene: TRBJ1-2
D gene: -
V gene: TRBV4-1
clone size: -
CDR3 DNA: TGCGCCAGCAGCCAAGGGCCTTATGGCTACACCTTC
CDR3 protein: CASSQGPYGYTF

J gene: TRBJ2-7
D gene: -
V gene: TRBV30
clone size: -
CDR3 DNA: TGTGCCTGGAGCGTGAGGAGGACCGACCCTGAGCAGTACTTC
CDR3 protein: CAWSVRRTDPEQYF

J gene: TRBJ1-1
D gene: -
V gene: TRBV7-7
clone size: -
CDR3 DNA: TGTGCTAGCAGCAAAAACAGTTACACTGAAGCTTTCTTT
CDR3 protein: CASSKNSYTEAFF

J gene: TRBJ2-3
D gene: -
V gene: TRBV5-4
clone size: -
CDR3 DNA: TGTGCCAGCAGCCGGGACCCGGACGATACGCAGTATTTT
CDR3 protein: CASSRDPDDTQYF

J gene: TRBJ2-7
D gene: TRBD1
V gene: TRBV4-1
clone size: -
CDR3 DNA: TGCGCCAGCAGCCAAATTAGTACAGGGGCCAGCGAGCAGTACTTC
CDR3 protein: CASSQISTGASEQYF

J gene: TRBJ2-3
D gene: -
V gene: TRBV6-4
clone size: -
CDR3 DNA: TGTGCCAGCAGTGTGTTTCGCTGGAGCAGTACTAGACATGTACCGGATACGCAGTATTTT
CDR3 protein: CASSVFRWSSTRHVPDTQYF

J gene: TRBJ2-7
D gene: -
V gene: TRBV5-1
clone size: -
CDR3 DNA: TGCGCCAGCAGCGACTCAGGGTTTGGCGAGCAGTACTTC
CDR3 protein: CASSDSGFGEQYF

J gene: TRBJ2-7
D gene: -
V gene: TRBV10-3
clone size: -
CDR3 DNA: TGTGCCATCAGTGAGTCGGACAGTACCTTACGAGGGCAGTACTTC
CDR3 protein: CAISESDSTLRGQYF